This T cell receptor (beta chain) derives from a study of Graves' ophthalmopathy and Graves' hyperthyroidism. Transcripts of RNA were the source for amplifying TCR beta CDR3 regions. RT-PCR with HTBI primers came first, then second-round multiplex PCR. MiXCR, applied by TCRdb to the multiplex PCR reads, yields one record per CDR3 protein. The sample holds fewer than 400,000 distinct CDR3 sequences, roughly 18% seen once. Concerning this clonotype itself: Antigen: not known.

Pregnant or lactating patients and those with other autoimmune diseases or uncontrolled infections were excluded. General study points: Its predictions of ophthalmopathy progression gave the model 60% to 71% sensitivity and 72% to 85% specificity. Sensitivity of 85% to 90% and specificity of 65% to 83% were achieved when a 13-signature model separated ophthalmopathy from stable hyperthyroidism.

The V and J ends lost 7 bases and 1 base, in that order; junction bases with no gene match: 4. The CDR3 sequence is 12 residues long. Germline loops: CDR1 DFQATT, CDR2 SNEGSKA (reference sequence). The clonotype comes from a woman under 30 with Graves' ophthalmopathy. This chain joins TRBV20-1 and TRBJ2-7; 7 bases are a match to TRBD1. The source material was peripheral blood. The CDR3 nucleotides read TGCAGTGGAGCGACAGGGTCCTACGAGCAGTACTTC. It encodes CSGATGSYEQYF.